Listed below are T cell receptor beta chains from one sample, sequenced in a study of shared T cell receptors in the human thymus. Method: immunoSEQ multiplex PCR; TCRdb's copy keeps in-frame clones and lacks some. The table has approximately 760,000 clones, over 75% seen once; the top ten hold around 0.0094%. The same data also went into a second study, on human thymus T cells.

The sequenced sample consisted of thymocytes. These receptors all stem from a girl under three years old with a congenital heart defect. CDR3s include the opening cysteine and the closing phenylalanine or tryptophan. D genes are given only for firm matches. Some rows mark clone size as missing; the rest say once, few, many or name a class of expanded clone.

DNA	CDR3	size	V	J	D
TGTGCCAGCAGCTTAGTGAGCGGCGGCCCTAAAGCTAACTATGGCTACACCTTC	CASSLVSGGPKANYGYTF	-	TRBV5-6	TRBJ1-2	-
TGCAGCGGCAGCGGTGGTGGCAATGAGCAGTTCTTC	CSGSGGGNEQFF	-	TRBV29-1	TRBJ2-1	-
TGTGCCAGCAGTCCGACAGGGTTAGGAAATCAGCCCCAGCATTTT	CASSPTGLGNQPQHF	-	TRBV28	TRBJ1-5	TRBD1
TGTGCCAGCAGCCAAGACCGGGGGACGTCCTACGAGCAGTACTTC	CASSQDRGTSYEQYF	-	TRBV14	TRBJ2-7	-
TGTGCCAGCAGCTTATCCCGGGGGGGAAAGACCGGGGAGCTGTTTTTT	CASSLSRGGKTGELFF	once	TRBV5-4	TRBJ2-2	TRBD2
TGTGCCAGCAGGATATTCCCCCCCTCTAGCGGGGGACAGACCCAGTACTTC	CASRIFPPSSGGQTQYF	-	TRBV27	TRBJ2-5	TRBD2
TGTGCCAGCAGCCAACCCGACATACCCGACGGCTACACCTTC	CASSQPDIPDGYTF	-	TRBV4-2	TRBJ1-2	-
TGCAGTGCTAACCCCGCGGGCGGCTACACCTTC	CSANPAGGYTF	-	TRBV20-1	TRBJ1-2	-
TGTGCCAGCAGGTCGACAGGCCACTCTGGAAACACCATATATTTT	CASRSTGHSGNTIYF	-	TRBV25-1	TRBJ1-3	-
TGTGCCAGCAGTGAACCTAATGTCTATCACAGGGTTGAGGAACTGTTTTTT	CASSEPNVYHRVEELFF	-	TRBV25-1	TRBJ1-4	-
TGTGCCAGCAGTTACTCGGGAACAGGGCAAGACTACGAGCAGTACTTC	CASSYSGTGQDYEQYF	-	TRBV6-5	TRBJ2-7	-
TGTGCCAGCAGTGACGGGCAGCGGGGGGCAAACGACACCGGGGAGCTGTTTTTT	CASSDGQRGANDTGELFF	once	TRBV6-4	TRBJ2-2	TRBD2
TGCGCCAGCAGCTTCTCTCCTAGCTCCTACGAGCAGTACTTC	CASSFSPSSYEQYF	-	TRBV5-1	TRBJ2-7	-
TGTGCCAGCAGTGAATCAGGGCTCGGGGAGCTGTTTTTT	CASSESGLGELFF	-	TRBV6-4	TRBJ2-2	-
TGCGCCAGCAGCTCGATCCTACAGGGTCAAGAGACCCAGTACTTC	CASSSILQGQETQYF	-	TRBV5-1	TRBJ2-5	-
TGTGCCAGCAGCTTGTTGATAGCCGGGGCCAACGTCCTGACTTTC	CASSLLIAGANVLTF	-	TRBV7-9	TRBJ2-6	-
TGTGCCAGCAGAGTAGGACTCCATAAGGCCGGGGAGCTGTTTTTT	CASRVGLHKAGELFF	-	TRBV6-1	TRBJ2-2	-
TGTGCCAGCAGCTTGCTAGCGGGGGGCCTTCAGGGAGAGACCCAGTACTTC	CASSLLAGGLQGETQYF	few	TRBV7-9	TRBJ2-5	TRBD2